Each of the 14 T cell receptor beta chains below was sequenced from the same sample in a study of spatial heterogeneity in lung cancer. Indicated time point: blood at routine non-recurrence follow-up after resection. TCRdb re-analysed the 5' RACE reads in MiXCR, keeping a single row per CDR3 protein. Among 27,000 or so distinct CDR3 sequences, almost 5.5% were seen once, and the ten largest hold about 24%. Sample: PBMCs, taken at follow-up. Every receptor here comes from a female donor with early-stage non-small cell lung cancer.

This clonotype was recorded at least ten times. The J gene is TRBJ2-2, the V gene TRBV7-6; D possibly corresponds to TRBD2 (5 bases). The CDR3 is 15 residues long. Trimming removed 5 bases from V and 2 bases from J, with 12 bases in between. The germline V gene encodes CDR1 SGHVS and CDR2 FNYEAQ. The CDR3 loop is CASSRGETNTGELFF. CDR3 DNA: TGTGCCAGCAGCCGGGGAGAGACTAACACCGGGGAGCTGTTTTTT.

This clonotype has a count of ten or more. Here the CDR3 reads CSAESGTTEAFF. The CDR3 DNA reads as TGCAGCGCCGAAAGTGGGACCACTGAAGCTTTCTTT. This chain uses TRBV29-1 with TRBJ1-1; D might be TRBD1 (5 bases). Germline V gene lookup returns CDR1 SQVTM and CDR2 ANQGSEA. The CDR3 consists of 12 residues. The V and J ends lost 7 bases and 4 bases respectively, with 13 bases between them.

This clonotype was picked up many times. J is TRBJ2-3 and V is TRBV7-2; D remains ambiguous. V was trimmed by 2 bases and J by 1 base, leaving 7 bases between them. Germline CDR1 is SGHTA and CDR2 is FQGNSA. The CDR3 is 14 amino acids. This CDR3 reads CASSLSTGTDTQYF. For the CDR3, the DNA is TGTGCCAGCAGCTTAAGTACTGGCACAGATACGCAGTATTTT.

This clonotype was counted many times. The genes are TRBV6-6 and TRBJ1-4; possible D gene TRBD1, 6 bases. Germline assignment: CDR1 MNHNY and CDR2 SVGAGI (reference sequence). Trimming stripped 7 bases from V and 8 bases from J, with 14 bases between. The CDR3 runs 13 residues. Here the CDR3 DNA reads TGTGCCAGCAATTGGGCAGGGGAGGAAAAACTGTTTTTT. Translation: CASNWAGEEKLFF.

This clonotype was seen many times. This chain links TRBV11-2 with TRBJ2-1; 11 nucleotides match TRBD2. The CDR3 extends over 15 amino acids. V was clipped by 0 bases and J by 15 bases; unmatched bases: 10. Germline lookup yields CDR1 SGHAT and CDR2 FQNNGV. CDR3 sequence reads: CASSLEGSGRARRFF. CDR3 coding DNA: TGTGCCAGCAGCTTAGAGGGTAGCGGGAGGGCTAGGAGGTTCTTC.

This clonotype was observed a few times. The chain couples TRBV4-2 to TRBJ1-4; no definite D call. This CDR3 contains 19 residues. CDR1 LGHNA and CDR2 YNFKEQ come from the germline V gene. Trimming cost V 0 bases and J 8 bases, with 25 bases left between them. The CDR3 here is CASSQDLSFEQSSGEKLFF. CDR3 DNA: TGTGCCAGCAGCCAAGATCTTTCTTTCGAACAGAGCTCGGGGGAAAAACTGTTTTTT.

This clonotype came up a few times. The chain combines TRBV3-1 with TRBJ2-5; D unclear. Trimming pared 3 bases from V and 7 bases from J, leaving 9 bases between. Germline V gene lookup returns CDR1 LGHDT and CDR2 YNNKEL (reference sequence). The CDR3 runs to 12 residues. DNA for the CDR3: TGTGCCAGCAGCCAGGGGATGGGGACCCAGTACTTC. Translating it yields CASSQGMGTQYF.

This clonotype came up many times. The V and J genes are TRBV5-4 and TRBJ2-5, with D possibly matching TRBD2 (5 bases). CDR1 SGHNT and CDR2 YYREEE come from the germline V gene (reference sequence). With 4 bases removed from V and 7 bases from J, the gap between germline ends came to 20 bases. The CDR3 is 15 amino acids. The chain's CDR3 is CASSRWETGGRTQYF. In DNA, the CDR3 is TGTGCCAGCAGCCGGTGGGAGACTGGCGGTCGGACCCAGTACTTC.

Written as DNA, the CDR3 is TGTGCCAGCAGTTACAGTCGGGGAGGTAATTCACCCCTCCACTTT. Translating gives CASSYSRGGNSPLHF. This chain connects TRBV6-2 or TRBV6-3 to TRBJ1-6; unclear D gene. The CDR3 is made up of 15 amino acids. Between the trimmed V and J ends, which lost 2 bases and 6 bases, there was a span of 11 bases. Germline CDR1 MNHEY, CDR2 SVGEGT.

This clonotype was seen repeatedly, ten times or more. The chain employs TRBV29-1 and TRBJ2-5; 7 positions match TRBD1. CDR1 and CDR2 from the germline V gene are SQVTM and ANQGSEA. The J segment lost 5 bases and the V segment lost 5 bases, leaving 5 bases of the junction unmatched. The CDR3 is made up of 12 amino acids. In DNA, the CDR3 is TGCAGCGTTAACCAGGGACAGGAGACCCAGTACTTC. Translation: CSVNQGQETQYF. Full variable domain (missing parts from reference TRBV29-1 and TRBJ2-5): SAVISQKPSRDICQRGTSLTIQCQVDSQVTMMFWYRQQPGQSLTLIATANQGSEATYESGFVIDKFPISRPNLTFSTLTVSNMSPEDSSIYLCSVNQGQETQYFGPGTRLLVL.

This clonotype was picked up many times. This chain uses TRBV25-1 with TRBJ2-7; 9 bases agree with TRBD1. V dropped 2 bases and J dropped 3; count of bases not matched to a gene: 5. Germline assignment: CDR1 MGHDK and CDR2 SYGVNS. The CDR3 is made up of 15 amino acids. This chain's CDR3 is CASSETDRGSYEQYF. The DNA for the CDR3 is TGTGCCAGCAGTGAAACGGACAGGGGTAGCTACGAGCAGTACTTC.

This clonotype was observed at least ten times. The J gene is TRBJ2-5, the V gene TRBV29-1; D gene ambiguous. V lost 1 base to trimming and J lost 3 bases, with 9 bases between them. The CDR3 sequence is 13 residues long. Germline CDR1 is SQVTM and CDR2 is ANQGSEA. CDR3 in DNA: TGCAGCGTTGAAGTGAACGTTGAAGAGACCCAGTACTTC. Its protein is CSVEVNVEETQYF. Variable domain in full (rest from reference TRBV29-1 and TRBJ2-5): SAVISQKPSRDICQRGTSLTIQCQVDSQVTMMFWYRQQPGQSLTLIATANQGSEATYESGFVIDKFPISRPNLTFSTLTVSNMSPEDSSIYLCSVEVNVEETQYFGPGTRLLVL.

This clonotype was counted many times. The V and J genes are TRBV4-2 and TRBJ2-1, with D unclear. Looked up from germline, CDR1 is LGHNA and CDR2 is YNFKEQ. Trimming pared 0 bases from V and 7 bases from J, leaving 10 bases between. CDR3 length: 14 residues. The CDR3 region has the DNA TGTGCCAGCAGCCAAGATCTAGGTGGGAATGAGCAGTTCTTC. Its translation: CASSQDLGGNEQFF.

There are many counts of this clonotype. This rearrangement joins TRBV5-5 to TRBJ2-1; a weak D match, TRBD2 (5 bases). Germline-derived CDR1 and CDR2 are SGHKS and YYEKEE (reference sequence). The CDR3 length is 14 residues. V lost 2 bases to trimming and J lost 8 bases, with 14 bases between them. In DNA, the CDR3 is TGTGCCAGCAGCTTTGATCGGGGTCGTCATGAGCAGTTCTTC. This gives the protein CASSFDRGRHEQFF.